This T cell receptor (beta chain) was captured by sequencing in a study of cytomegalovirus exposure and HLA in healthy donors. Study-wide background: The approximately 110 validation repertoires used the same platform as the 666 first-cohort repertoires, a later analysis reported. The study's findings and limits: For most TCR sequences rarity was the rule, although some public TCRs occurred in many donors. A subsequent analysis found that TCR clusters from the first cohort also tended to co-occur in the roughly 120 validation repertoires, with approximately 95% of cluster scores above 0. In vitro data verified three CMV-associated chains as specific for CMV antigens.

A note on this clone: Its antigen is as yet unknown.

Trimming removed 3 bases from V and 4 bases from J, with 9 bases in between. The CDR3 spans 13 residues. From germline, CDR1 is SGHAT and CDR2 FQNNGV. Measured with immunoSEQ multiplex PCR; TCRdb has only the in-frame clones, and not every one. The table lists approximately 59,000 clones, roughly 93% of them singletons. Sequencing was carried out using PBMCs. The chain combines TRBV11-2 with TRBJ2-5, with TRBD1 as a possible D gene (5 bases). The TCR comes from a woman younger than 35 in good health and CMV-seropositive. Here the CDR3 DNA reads TGTGCCAGCAGCTTCAAGGGGCGAGAGACCCAGTACTTC. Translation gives CASSFKGRETQYF.